Listed below are T cell receptor beta chains from one sample, sequenced in a study of Graves' ophthalmopathy and Graves' hyperthyroidism. TCRdb ran MiXCR on the multiplex PCR reads and lists one entry per CDR3 protein. The data contain about 1.1 million distinct CDR3 sequences, roughly 35% of them singletons. Input material: peripheral blood or thyroid tissue (not recorded which). These TCRs come from an adult man with Graves' hyperthyroidism. Both conserved end residues are part of each CDR3. The D gene is left open where the match is weak.

>TRBD1|15|TRBJ2-7|TRBV11-2
CASSSSGTGTGEQYF
>-|12|TRBJ2-2|TRBV11-2
CASTTPSGELFF
>-|15|TRBJ1-5|TRBV20-1
CSARDFGPIAQPQHF
>TRBD1|14|TRBJ1-5|TRBV20-1
CSASAGQGFQPQHF
>TRBD1|18|TRBJ2-7|TRBV10-2
CASSHGQGATAEIYEQYF
>-|15|TRBJ1-5|TRBV19
CASSMIQGRNQPQHF
>-|13|TRBJ2-5|TRBV14
CVSSPAGAPSQYF
>TRBD1|16|TRBJ1-5|TRBV7-8
CASSWDRAGGNQPQHF
>TRBD2|13|TRBJ2-5|TRBV20-1
CSSTSGRRETQYF
>-|15|TRBJ2-7|TRBV7-9
CASSEVGTASYEQYF
>TRBD1|16|TRBJ1-5|TRBV12-3/TRBV12-4
CASSLAGQGDNQPQHF
>TRBD1|15|TRBJ1-5|TRBV2
CAGETTGVRNQPQHF
>-|13|TRBJ1-4|TRBV5-8
CASSLGLGLPPAW
>TRBD1|16|TRBJ1-5|TRBV7-9
CASRRGQAESNQPQHF
>-|14|TRBJ2-5|TRBV10-3
CAISAHGDQETQYF
>TRBD1|16|TRBJ1-2|TRBV25-1
CASSASDRAPSYGYTF
>TRBD1|15|TRBJ1-6|TRBV7-4
CASSRTGTENSPLHF
>-|14|TRBJ2-2|TRBV29-1
CSVESGTQTGELFF
>TRBD1|14|TRBJ1-2|TRBV29-1
CSSQTGKGDYGYTF
>TRBD1|15|TRBJ1-4|TRBV4-1
CASSPKDRGYEKLFF
>TRBD1|14|TRBJ1-2|TRBV29-1
CSGNSGTDTYGYTF
>TRBD1|15|TRBJ2-7|TRBV4-3
CASSQEGQGSYEQYF
>-|15|TRBJ1-5|TRBV5-1
CASSAGVAGSQPQHF
>-|24|TRBJ1-1|TRBV10-2
CASSAGLAGAYEQYFGHSNTEAFF
>-|14|TRBJ2-7|TRBV19
CASSPFGQGYEQYF
>-|14|TRBJ2-7|TRBV9
CASSHPGEDYEQYF
>-|14|TRBJ1-1|TRBV28
CASREILMNTEAFF
>-|14|TRBJ2-7|TRBV10-3
CATRHAGSTYEQYF